This T cell receptor (beta chain) was recovered during a study of CD8+CD57+ T cells in acquired aplastic anemia. Study-wide context: The mean DNA yield obtained from sorted CD4+ and CD8+ cells came to 3.2 ug.

Selection for sequencing was limited to patients who had shown CD8+CD57+ cell expansion by flow cytometry. This clonotype was counted only a few times. The junction does not match germline at one end; this may be a read error. TCR beta VDJ and CDR3 profiles were obtained from a genomic DNA template. Via MiXCR, TCRdb re-called the reads, giving one row per CDR3 protein. The sample lists 220,000 or so distinct CDR3 sequences; 65% were seen once. Germline V gives CDR1 MGHRA, CDR2 YSYEKL. This CDR3 spans 16 amino acids. This clonotype was sampled from a human donor with aplastic anemia. The gene calls are TRBV4-1 and TRBJ1-3, with unresolved D. The sample consisted of sorted CD4+, CD8+, or CD8+CD57+ T cells (not recorded which) from PBMCs. The CDR3: CASSQGHLTSGDTIYF. For the CDR3, the DNA is TGCGCCAGCAGCCAAGGACACCTAACCTCTGGAGACACCATATATTTT.